The 8 T cell receptor beta chains below all came from one sample that was sequenced in a study of T cell responses to AZD1222 COVID-19 vaccine. Measured with immunoSEQ multiplex PCR; TCRdb has only the in-frame clones, and not every one. The sample holds about 78,000 clones, over 80% seen once. This sample comprised peripheral blood, obtained on day 0 of AZD1222 vaccination. The source is an adult in good health.

In nucleotides, the CDR3 is TGTGCCAGCAGCCTAGGACAGGCCTCCTACGAGCAGTACTTC. Its protein is CASSLGQASYEQYF. J is TRBJ2-7 and V is TRBV9; 7 nucleotides agree with TRBD1. Germline assignment: CDR1 SGDLS and CDR2 YYNGEE. The CDR3 covers 14 residues. V shed 4 bases, J shed 0 bases, and the junction held 4 bases outside the gene matches.

In DNA form, the CDR3 reads TGTGCCAGCAGTGAAGCACAGTTTACGACTGGAAACACCATATATTTT. Translating it yields CASSEAQFTTGNTIYF. The gene calls are TRBV6-1 and TRBJ1-3; D is uncertain. Germline V gives CDR1 MNHNS, CDR2 SASEGT. The CDR3 consists of 16 residues. Deletions cut 0 bases from V and 2 bases from J, with 11 bases between.

This chain uses TRBV7-3 with TRBJ2-5; D gene ambiguous. Germline CDR1 reads SGHTA; CDR2 reads FQGTGA. This CDR3 spans 17 amino acids. Trimming took off 0 bases at V and 1 base at J, with 15 bases between the two ends. CDR3 DNA sequence: TGTGCCAGCAGCTTAACCCCTTGGTCGGGTACCCAAGAGACCCAGTACTTC. It encodes CASSLTPWSGTQETQYF.

DNA of the CDR3: TGCAGCGTTGACGGGATAACCTATGGCTACACCTTC. Residues: CSVDGITYGYTF. V and J are TRBV29-1 and TRBJ1-2; the D is unclear. The CDR3 consists of 12 residues. The germline V and J ends were trimmed by 3 bases and 4 bases, with 9 bases remaining between them. Germline values: CDR1 SQVTM, CDR2 ANQGSEA.

This chain connects TRBV15 to TRBJ2-1; the match to TRBD2 covers 11 bases. CDR1 and CDR2 (germline): LNHNV, YYDKDF (reference sequence). V shed 3 bases, J shed 6 bases, and the junction held 7 bases outside the gene matches. The CDR3 is 16 amino acids. The CDR3 nucleotides are TGTGCCACCAGCAGCTATCTTAGCGGGAGGGGCAATGAGCAGTTCTTC. It specifies CATSSYLSGRGNEQFF. Looking up the rest from reference TRBV15 and TRBJ2-1 gives the full variable domain: DAMVIQNPRYQVTQFGKPVTLSCSQTLNHNVMYWYQQKSSQAPKLLFHYYDKDFNNEADTPDNFQSRRPNTSFCFLDIRSPGLGDTAMYLCATSSYLSGRGNEQFFGPGTRLTVL.

The chain joins TRBV7-9 to TRBJ1-2; TRBD1 matches at 9 bases. CDR1 and CDR2 (germline): SEHNR, FQNEAQ (reference sequence). The CDR3 covers 15 residues. J lost 0 bases, V lost 6 bases, and 5 bases had no gene match. The CDR3 DNA is TGTGCCAGCAGGACGACAGGGGGTTCTAACTATGGCTACACCTTC. Translated: CASRTTGGSNYGYTF.

The chain employs TRBV29-1 and TRBJ2-1; D remains unclear. Per the germline V gene, CDR1 is SQVTM and CDR2 is ANQGSEA. Trimming pared 3 bases from V and 4 bases from J, leaving 16 bases between. The CDR3 is 15 residues long. CDR3 in DNA: TGCAGCGTTGAGGGTGGGTCTGGCCCGTACAATGAGCAGTTCTTC. Translated: CSVEGGSGPYNEQFF.

This chain links TRBV9 with TRBJ1-6; D possibly corresponds to TRBD1 (6 bases). From germline, CDR1 is SGDLS and CDR2 YYNGEE. This CDR3 has 15 residues. V lost 0 bases, J lost 4 bases, and 8 bases lay in between. CDR3 coding DNA: TGTGCCAGCAGCGTAGAAGGACAGTATAATTCACCCCTCCACTTT. Translation: CASSVEGQYNSPLHF.